Listed here is a single T cell receptor (beta chain). The antigen is undetermined. This entry is derived from a study of vaccination and CD4 T cells after COVID-19. The overall study: Stimuli were overlapping spike peptide pools of SARS-CoV-2 and three common cold coronaviruses (HCoV-NL63, HCoV-OC43, HCoV-229E).

Sequencing of cultured CD4+ T cell DNA used the Oncomine TCR Beta short-read assay. Cultured CD4+ T cells were the source of extracted genomic DNA. TCRdb re-called the PCR reads with MiXCR, one entry per CDR3 protein. The sample has more than 15,000 distinct CDR3 sequences, about 70% seen once. This CDR3 is built from 12 residues. Trimming took off 5 bases at V and 16 bases at J, with 15 bases between the two ends. Treatment noted: roughly ten-day PBMC culture with coronavirus spike peptide pools or control peptides (ViraFEST assay). Positive PCR tests were logged from March through December 2020, ahead of US Alpha, Beta and Delta variants. Days 3 and 7 were when half the medium was replaced with fresh IL-2 medium.

Sequencing input: CD4+ T cells from blood, cultured in vitro. The chain links TRBV12-3 or TRBV12-4 to TRBJ1-6, with D maybe TRBD1 (5 bases). The source is a human donor who had recovered from COVID-19. The CDR3 loop reads CASSPYQGYLHF. The CDR3 region has the DNA TGTGCCAGCAGTCCGTACCAGGGTTATCTCCACTTT.